The clone carrying this T cell receptor beta chain showed up just once. The data were obtained in a study of blood T cell repertoires in COVID-19. Original processing methods: Amplification with reference gene primers provided the estimates of nucleated cell counts. TCRdb keeps only in-frame clones here, not all; method: immunoSEQ multiplex PCR. The V and J calls and the clone size are those of that table, but D and trimming were determined from the DNA. This table holds hundreds of thousands of clones, over 80% found once. Per the germline V gene, CDR1 is MNHEY and CDR2 is SMNVEV (reference sequence). The CDR3 runs 15 residues. Trimming removed 5 bases from V and 6 bases from J; junction bases left unmatched: 10. The study counted Cohort 3 donors as recovered given two negative PCRs, clearance, or symptom resolution.

The sequencing sample was made of PBMCs or T cells enriched from blood (not recorded which). The chain joins TRBV27 to TRBJ2-7, with 10 bases fitting TRBD2. This receptor was obtained from a woman younger than 35 who had recovered from COVID-19. CDR3: CASSQREGLVLEQYF. Written as DNA, the CDR3 is TGTGCCAGCAGTCAGCGGGAGGGCCTTGTCCTCGAGCAGTACTTC.